This T cell receptor beta chain was found in a study of OX40 agonist ivuxolimab in advanced cancers. Study-level information: The study treated patients with ivuxolimab, an agonistic anti-OX40 (CD134) antibody. The group had a mean age of 60 years, ranged from about 23 to 85, and was roughly 83% male.

The V and J ends lost 5 bases and 3 bases respectively, with 6 bases between them. The CDR3 runs to 12 residues. The germline V gene encodes CDR1 SGHDT and CDR2 YYEEEE. Study-level results: On average, a greater number of expanded clones characterised CD8+ T cells relative to CD4+. Low clonal expansion, among the lowest seen, marked partial responders at 0.1-3.0 mg/kg.

This clone was seen only once. Its antigen remains unidentified. The protocol was immunoSEQ multiplex PCR, while the TCRdb copy is restricted to in-frame clones and leaves out a portion. Counted here are approximately 50,000 clones, about 85% occurring once; the ten biggest clones make up 2.8%. This chain connects TRBV5-6 to TRBJ1-3; no firm D call. The material sequenced was CD4+ or CD8+ T cells sorted from blood, taken in a trial of the OX40 agonist ivuxolimab. This TCR was sampled from an adult with an advanced solid tumor such as melanoma, head and neck, liver or kidney cancer. CDR3 sequence (DNA): TGTGCCAGCAGAGGTTATGGAAACACCATATATTTT. As protein: CASRGYGNTIYF.